This TCR beta chain was retrieved from a study of T cell responses to AZD1222 COVID-19 vaccine. General study results and limits: Regions 160-218 and 743-854 held dominance among vaccine-associated CD4 TCRs, which spanned spike. Donors, mostly white British, included more females; clonal diversity was possibly underestimated. Vaccination with two AZD1222 doses was followed by a rise in Spike-specific TCR breadth and depth.

About this clone itself: Its cognate antigen is unknown.

The protocol was immunoSEQ multiplex PCR, while the TCRdb copy is restricted to in-frame clones and leaves out a portion. The sample carries about 140,000 clones, about 89% recorded once. The CDR3 sequence is 14 residues long. The trim removed 1 base at V and 6 bases at J, leaving 5 bases unmatched. The germline V gene encodes CDR1 SQVTM and CDR2 ANQGSEA. The receptor was isolated from an adult who received the MenACWY meningococcal vaccine as a control. Sequencing was performed on peripheral blood, taken 28 days after the second dose of the MenACWY control vaccine. The V and J genes are TRBV29-1 and TRBJ2-2, with 7 bases matching TRBD1. The CDR3 nucleotides read TGCAGCGTTGAAGTGAGGCAGGGGGCCGGGGAGCTGTTTTTT. This sequence encodes CSVEVRQGAGELFF.